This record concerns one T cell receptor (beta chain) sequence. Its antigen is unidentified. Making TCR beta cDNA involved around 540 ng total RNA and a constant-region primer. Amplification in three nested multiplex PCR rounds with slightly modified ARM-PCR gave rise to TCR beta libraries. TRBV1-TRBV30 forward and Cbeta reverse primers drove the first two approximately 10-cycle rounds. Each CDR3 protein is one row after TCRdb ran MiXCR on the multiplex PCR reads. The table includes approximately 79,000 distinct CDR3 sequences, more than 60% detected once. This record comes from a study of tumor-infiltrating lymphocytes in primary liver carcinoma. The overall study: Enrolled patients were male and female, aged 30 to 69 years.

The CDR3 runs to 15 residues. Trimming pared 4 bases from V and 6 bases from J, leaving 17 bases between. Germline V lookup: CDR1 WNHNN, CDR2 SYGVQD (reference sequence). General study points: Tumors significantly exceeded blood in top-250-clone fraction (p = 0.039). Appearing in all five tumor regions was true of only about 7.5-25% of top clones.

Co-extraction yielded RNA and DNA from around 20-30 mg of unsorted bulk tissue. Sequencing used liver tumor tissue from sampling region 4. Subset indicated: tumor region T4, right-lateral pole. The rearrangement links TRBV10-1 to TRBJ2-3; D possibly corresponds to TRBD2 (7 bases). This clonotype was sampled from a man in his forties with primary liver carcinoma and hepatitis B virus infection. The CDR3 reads CASSAAGHHTDTQYF. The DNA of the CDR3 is TGCGCCAGCAGTGCAGCGGGACACCACACTGATACGCAGTATTTT.